This T cell receptor (beta chain) is from a study of T-cell reconstitution after alpha-beta-depleted transplantation in children. Per germline, CDR1 ENHRY and CDR2 SYGVKD. The V segment lost 4 bases and the J segment 7 bases; nucleotides outside the gene matches: 22. This CDR3 contains 19 residues. As it was prepared, the TCRbeta library received unique molecular identifiers. Via MiXCR, TCRdb re-called the PCR reads, giving one row per CDR3 protein. This table holds about 440,000 distinct CDR3 sequences, approximately 42% found once. General observations from the study: Diversity of TCRbeta at day 60 was high in some patients, arising from surviving recipient T cells and thymic progenitors. Several hundred graft clones that had expanded were reportedly the source of alpha-beta T cells about two months after transplant. A year post-transplant, T-cell counts and diversity derived mostly from newly produced T cells.

This clonotype was seen a few times. As yet, its antigen is unknown. The V call is TRBV10-3, the J call TRBJ2-1, with 7 bases lining up with TRBD2. The sample in question was PBMCs, obtained before TCRalphabeta/CD19-depleted stem cell transplant. The clonotype comes from a girl aged 2 to 9 with aplastic anemia, due to receive a stem cell transplant. The CDR3 region has the DNA TGTGCCATCAGTGCCACCTCTAGCGGCGTCAAACTACGCGGAAATGAGCAGTTCTTC. It specifies CAISATSSGVKLRGNEQFF.